This TCR beta chain was documented in a study of identical twins. It was template switching that added a universal primer site, and there were unique molecular identifiers on the cDNA. TCRdb re-analysed the 5' RACE reads in MiXCR, keeping a single row per CDR3 protein. Here the sample spans around 550,000 distinct CDR3 sequences, nearly 15% being singletons. In this sample, this clonotype turned up a few times. Its matching antigen is unknown. This CDR3 is built from 13 residues. V lost 6 bases, J lost 4 bases, and 12 bases lay in between. Study-level findings and limits: The authors drew conclusions from cross-sectional statistical analysis rather than following the same donors.

Healthy Caucasians alone served as donors. These data are also associated with another study on yellow fever vaccine responses in identical twins. That paper adds: Twins' vaccine T cell response reportedly gave the appearance of partial convergence and partial personalization.

This chain connects TRBV12-3 or TRBV12-4 to TRBJ1-1, with D maybe TRBD1 (5 bases). The specimen was CD4+ T cells sorted from blood. The sequence was obtained from a woman under 30 in good health. This chain's CDR3 is CASRSGFGTEAFF. DNA of the CDR3: TGTGCCAGCAGATCAGGGTTTGGCACTGAAGCTTTCTTT.